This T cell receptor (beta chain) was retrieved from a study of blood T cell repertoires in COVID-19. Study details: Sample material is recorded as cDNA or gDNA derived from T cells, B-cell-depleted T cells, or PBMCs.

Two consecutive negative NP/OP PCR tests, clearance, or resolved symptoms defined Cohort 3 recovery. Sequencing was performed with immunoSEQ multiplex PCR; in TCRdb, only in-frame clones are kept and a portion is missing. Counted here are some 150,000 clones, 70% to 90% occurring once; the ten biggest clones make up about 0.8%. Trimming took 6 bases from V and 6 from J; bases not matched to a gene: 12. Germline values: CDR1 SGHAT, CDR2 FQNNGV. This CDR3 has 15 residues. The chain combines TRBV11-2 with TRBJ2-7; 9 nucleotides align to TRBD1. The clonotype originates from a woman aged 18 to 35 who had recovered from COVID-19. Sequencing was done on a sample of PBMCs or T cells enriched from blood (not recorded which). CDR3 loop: CASRRPGQGKREQYF. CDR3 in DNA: TGTGCCAGCAGGCGGCCGGGACAGGGAAAGCGCGAGCAGTACTTC.